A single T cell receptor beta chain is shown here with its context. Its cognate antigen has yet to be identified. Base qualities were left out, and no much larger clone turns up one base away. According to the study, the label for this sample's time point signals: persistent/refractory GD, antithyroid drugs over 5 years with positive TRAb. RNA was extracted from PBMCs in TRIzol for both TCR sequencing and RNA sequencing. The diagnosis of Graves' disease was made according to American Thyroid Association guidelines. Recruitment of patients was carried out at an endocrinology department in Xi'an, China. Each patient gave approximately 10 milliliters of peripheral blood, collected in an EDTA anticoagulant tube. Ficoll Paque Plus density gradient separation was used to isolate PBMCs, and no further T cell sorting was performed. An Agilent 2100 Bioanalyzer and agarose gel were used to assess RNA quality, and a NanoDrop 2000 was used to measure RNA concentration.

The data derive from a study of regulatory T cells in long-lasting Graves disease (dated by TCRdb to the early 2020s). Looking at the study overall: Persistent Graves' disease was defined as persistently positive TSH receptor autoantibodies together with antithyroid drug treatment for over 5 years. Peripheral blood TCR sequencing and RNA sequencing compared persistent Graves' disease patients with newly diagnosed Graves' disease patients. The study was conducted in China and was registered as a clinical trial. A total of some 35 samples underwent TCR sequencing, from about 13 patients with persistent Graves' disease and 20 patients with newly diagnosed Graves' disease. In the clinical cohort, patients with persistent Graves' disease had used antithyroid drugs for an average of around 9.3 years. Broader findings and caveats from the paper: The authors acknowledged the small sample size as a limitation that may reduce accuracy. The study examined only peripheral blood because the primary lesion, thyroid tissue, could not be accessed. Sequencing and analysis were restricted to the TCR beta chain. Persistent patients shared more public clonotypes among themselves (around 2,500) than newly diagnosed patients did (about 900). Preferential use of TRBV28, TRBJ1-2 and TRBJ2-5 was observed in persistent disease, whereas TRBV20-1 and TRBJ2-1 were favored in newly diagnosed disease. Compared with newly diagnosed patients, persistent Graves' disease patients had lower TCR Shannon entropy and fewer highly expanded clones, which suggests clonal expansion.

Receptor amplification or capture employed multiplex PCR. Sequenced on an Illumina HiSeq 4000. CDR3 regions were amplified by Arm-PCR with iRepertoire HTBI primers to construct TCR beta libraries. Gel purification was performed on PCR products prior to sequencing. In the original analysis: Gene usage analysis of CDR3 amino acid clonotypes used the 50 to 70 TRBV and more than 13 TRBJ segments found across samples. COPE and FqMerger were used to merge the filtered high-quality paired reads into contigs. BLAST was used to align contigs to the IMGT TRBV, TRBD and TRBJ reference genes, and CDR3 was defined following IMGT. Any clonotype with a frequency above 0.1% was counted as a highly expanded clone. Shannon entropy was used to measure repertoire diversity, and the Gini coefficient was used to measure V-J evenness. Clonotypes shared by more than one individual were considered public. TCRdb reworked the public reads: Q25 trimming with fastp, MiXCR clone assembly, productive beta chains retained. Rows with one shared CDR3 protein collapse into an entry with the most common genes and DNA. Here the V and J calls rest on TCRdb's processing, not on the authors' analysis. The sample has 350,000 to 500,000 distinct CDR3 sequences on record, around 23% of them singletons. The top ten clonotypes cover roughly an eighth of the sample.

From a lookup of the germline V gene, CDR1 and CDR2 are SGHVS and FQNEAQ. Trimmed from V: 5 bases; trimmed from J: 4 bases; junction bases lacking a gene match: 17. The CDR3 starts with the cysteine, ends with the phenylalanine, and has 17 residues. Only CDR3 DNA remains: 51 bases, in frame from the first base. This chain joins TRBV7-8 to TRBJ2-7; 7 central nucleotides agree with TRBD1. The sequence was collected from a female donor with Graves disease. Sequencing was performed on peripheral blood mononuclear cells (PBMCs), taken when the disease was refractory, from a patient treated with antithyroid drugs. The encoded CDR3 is CASSDYEGGSNEYEQYF. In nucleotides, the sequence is TGTGCCAGCAGCGATTACGAAGGGGGCTCAAACGAATACGAGCAGTACTTC. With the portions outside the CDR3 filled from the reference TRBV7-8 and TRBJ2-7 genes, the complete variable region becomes GAGVSQSPRYKVAKRGQDVALRCDPISGHVSLFWYQQALGQGPEFLTYFQNEAQLDKSGLPSDRFFAERPEGSVSTLKIQRTQQEDSAVYLCASSDYEGGSNEYEQYFGPGTRLTVT.